This TCR beta chain was observed in a study of blood T cell repertoires in COVID-19. Study-level background: Sites across the United States, Italy and Spain contributed samples from acute and convalescent COVID-19.

This clone qualifies as medium-sized. The J segment lost 7 bases and the V segment lost 2 bases, leaving 5 bases of the junction unmatched. CDR3 length equals 13 residues. The table came from immunoSEQ multiplex PCR; TCRdb's copy has only in-frame clones and leaves some out. The data contain under 55,000 clones, about 92% of them singletons. Sequenced input: peripheral blood. This sequence was found in a human donor in a cohort sampled during active COVID-19. This rearrangement joins TRBV12-3 or TRBV12-4 to TRBJ2-7; 7 bases fit TRBD2. The CDR3 spells CASSLLGTKEQYF. CDR3 DNA: TGTGCCAGCAGTTTATTGGGGACTAAGGAGCAGTACTTC.